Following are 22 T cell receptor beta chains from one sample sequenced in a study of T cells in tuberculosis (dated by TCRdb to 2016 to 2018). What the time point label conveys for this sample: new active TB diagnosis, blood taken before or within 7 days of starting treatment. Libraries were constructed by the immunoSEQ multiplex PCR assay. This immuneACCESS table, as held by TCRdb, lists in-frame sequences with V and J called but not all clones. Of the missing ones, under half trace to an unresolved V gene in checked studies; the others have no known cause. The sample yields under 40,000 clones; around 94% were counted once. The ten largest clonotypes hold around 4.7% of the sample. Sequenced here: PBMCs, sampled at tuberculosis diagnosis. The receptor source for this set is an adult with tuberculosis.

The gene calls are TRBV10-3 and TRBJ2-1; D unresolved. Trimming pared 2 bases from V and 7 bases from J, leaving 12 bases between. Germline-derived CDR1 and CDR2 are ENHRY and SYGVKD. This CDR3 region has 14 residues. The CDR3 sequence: CAISEVAGSNEQFF. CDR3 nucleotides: TGTGCCATCAGTGAGGTGGCAGGATCGAATGAGCAGTTCTTC.

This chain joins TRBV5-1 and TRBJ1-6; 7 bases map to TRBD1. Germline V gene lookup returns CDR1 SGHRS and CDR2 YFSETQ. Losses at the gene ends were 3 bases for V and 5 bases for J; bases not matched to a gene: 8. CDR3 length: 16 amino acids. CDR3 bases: TGCGCCAGCAGCTCCACACCGACAGGGAATAATTCACCCCTCCACTTT. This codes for CASSSTPTGNNSPLHF.

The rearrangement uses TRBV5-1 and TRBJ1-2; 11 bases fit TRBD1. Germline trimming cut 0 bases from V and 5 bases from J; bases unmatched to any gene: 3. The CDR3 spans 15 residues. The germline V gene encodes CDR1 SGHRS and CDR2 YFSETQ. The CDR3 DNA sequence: TGCGCCAGCAGCTTGGGGACAGGGGGCGTTTATGGCTACACCTTC. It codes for CASSLGTGGVYGYTF.

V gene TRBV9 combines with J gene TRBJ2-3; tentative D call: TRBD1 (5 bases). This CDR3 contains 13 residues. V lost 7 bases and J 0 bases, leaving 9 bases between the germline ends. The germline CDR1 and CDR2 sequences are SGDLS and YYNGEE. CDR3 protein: CASDQGSTDTQYF. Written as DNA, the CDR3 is TGTGCCAGCGATCAGGGCAGCACAGATACGCAGTATTTT.

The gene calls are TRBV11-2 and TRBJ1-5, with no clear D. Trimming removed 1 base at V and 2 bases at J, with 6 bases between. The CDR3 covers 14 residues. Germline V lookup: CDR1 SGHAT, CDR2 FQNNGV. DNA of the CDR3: TGTGCCAGCAGCTTAGGGCACGGCAATCAGCCCCAGCATTTT. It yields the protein CASSLGHGNQPQHF.

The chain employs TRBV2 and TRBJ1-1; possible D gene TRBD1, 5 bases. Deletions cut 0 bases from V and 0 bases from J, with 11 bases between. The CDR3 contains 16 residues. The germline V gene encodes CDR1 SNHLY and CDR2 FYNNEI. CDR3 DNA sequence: TGTGCCAGCAGTGAAGCTAAGGGGCAGATGAACACTGAAGCTTTCTTT. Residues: CASSEAKGQMNTEAFF.

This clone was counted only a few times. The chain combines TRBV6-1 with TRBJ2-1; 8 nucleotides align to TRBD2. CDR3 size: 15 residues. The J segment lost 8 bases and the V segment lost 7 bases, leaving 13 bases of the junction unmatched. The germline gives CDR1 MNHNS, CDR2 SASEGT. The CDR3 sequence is CASTPGSGGADEQFF. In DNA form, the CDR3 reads TGTGCCAGCACCCCGGGGAGCGGGGGTGCAGATGAGCAGTTCTTC.

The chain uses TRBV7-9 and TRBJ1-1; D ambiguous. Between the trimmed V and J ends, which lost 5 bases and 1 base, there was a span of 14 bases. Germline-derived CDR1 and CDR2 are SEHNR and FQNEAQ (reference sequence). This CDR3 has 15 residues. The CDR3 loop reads CASSEKTEGNTEAFF. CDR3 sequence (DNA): TGTGCCAGCAGCGAAAAAACTGAGGGGAACACTGAAGCTTTCTTT.

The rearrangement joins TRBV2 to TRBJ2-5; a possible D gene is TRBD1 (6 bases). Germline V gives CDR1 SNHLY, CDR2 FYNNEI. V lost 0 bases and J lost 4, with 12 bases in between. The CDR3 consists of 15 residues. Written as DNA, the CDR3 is TGTGCCAGCAGTGAAGCGTCTGGCAGGGGAGAGACCCAGTACTTC. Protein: CASSEASGRGETQYF.

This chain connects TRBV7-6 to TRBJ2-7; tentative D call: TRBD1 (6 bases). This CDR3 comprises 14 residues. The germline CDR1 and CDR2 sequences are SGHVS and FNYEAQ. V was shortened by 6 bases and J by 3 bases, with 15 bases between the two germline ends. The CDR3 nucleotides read TGTGCCAGCAGTCCCCGAGGCAGGGGCTACGAGCAGTACTTC. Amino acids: CASSPRGRGYEQYF.

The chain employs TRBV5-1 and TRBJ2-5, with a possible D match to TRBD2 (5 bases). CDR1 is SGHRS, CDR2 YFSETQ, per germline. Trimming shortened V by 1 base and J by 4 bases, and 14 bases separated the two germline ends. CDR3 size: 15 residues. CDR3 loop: CASSLNGVRGETQYF. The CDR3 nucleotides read TGCGCCAGCAGCTTGAACGGGGTCCGCGGAGAGACCCAGTACTTC.

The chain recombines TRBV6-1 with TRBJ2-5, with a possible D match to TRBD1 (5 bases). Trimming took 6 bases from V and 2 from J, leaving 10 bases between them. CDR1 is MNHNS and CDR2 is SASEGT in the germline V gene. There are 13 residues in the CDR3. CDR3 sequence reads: CASRLTVQETQYF. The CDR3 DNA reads TGTGCCAGCAGGCTGACAGTTCAAGAGACCCAGTACTTC.

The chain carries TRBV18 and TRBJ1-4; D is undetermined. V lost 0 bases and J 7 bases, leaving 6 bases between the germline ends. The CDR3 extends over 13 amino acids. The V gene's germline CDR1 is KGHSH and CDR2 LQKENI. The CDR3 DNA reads TGTGCCAGCTCACCACCGGCAGTTGAAAAACTGTTTTTT. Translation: CASSPPAVEKLFF.

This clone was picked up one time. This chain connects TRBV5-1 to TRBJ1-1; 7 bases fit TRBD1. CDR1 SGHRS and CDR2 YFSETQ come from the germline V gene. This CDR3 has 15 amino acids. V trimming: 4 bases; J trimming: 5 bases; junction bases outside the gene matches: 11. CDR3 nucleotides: TGCGCCAGCAGCCGGACCGGGACAGTCGATACTGAAGCTTTCTTT. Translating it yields CASSRTGTVDTEAFF.

As DNA, the CDR3 is TGTGCCAGCAGCTTACGCGGGCGAAAGTCCTATAATTCACCCCTCCACTTT. It codes for CASSLRGRKSYNSPLHF. J is TRBJ1-6 and V is TRBV7-8; the D is unclear. Per germline, CDR1 SGHVS and CDR2 FQNEAQ. This CDR3 is 17 amino acids long. V was cut by 2 bases and J by 1 base, with 12 bases left in between.

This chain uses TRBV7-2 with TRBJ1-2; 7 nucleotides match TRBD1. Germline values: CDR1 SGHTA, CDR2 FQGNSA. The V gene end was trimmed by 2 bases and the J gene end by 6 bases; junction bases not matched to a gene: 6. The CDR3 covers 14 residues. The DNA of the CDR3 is TGTGCCAGCAGCTTATCTGCAGGGGGAAATGGCTACACCTTC. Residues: CASSLSAGGNGYTF.

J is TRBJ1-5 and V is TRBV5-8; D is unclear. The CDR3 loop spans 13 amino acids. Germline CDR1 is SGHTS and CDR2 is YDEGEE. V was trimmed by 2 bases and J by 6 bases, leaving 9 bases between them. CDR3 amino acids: CASSFEGGQPQHF. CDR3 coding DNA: TGTGCCAGCAGCTTTGAGGGAGGTCAGCCCCAGCATTTT. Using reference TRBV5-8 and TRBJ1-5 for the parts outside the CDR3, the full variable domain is EAGVTQSPTHLIKTRGQQATLRCSPISGHTSVYWYQQALGLGLQFLLWYDEGEERNRGNFPPRFSGRQFPNYSSELNVNALELEDSALYLCASSFEGGQPQHFGDGTRLSIL.

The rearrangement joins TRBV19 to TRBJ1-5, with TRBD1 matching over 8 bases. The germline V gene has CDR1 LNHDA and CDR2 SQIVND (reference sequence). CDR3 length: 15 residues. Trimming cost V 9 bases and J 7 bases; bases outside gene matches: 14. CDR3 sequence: CASSTTTGALQPQHF. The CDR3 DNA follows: TGTGCCAGCTCGACCACGACAGGGGCTTTGCAGCCCCAGCATTTT.

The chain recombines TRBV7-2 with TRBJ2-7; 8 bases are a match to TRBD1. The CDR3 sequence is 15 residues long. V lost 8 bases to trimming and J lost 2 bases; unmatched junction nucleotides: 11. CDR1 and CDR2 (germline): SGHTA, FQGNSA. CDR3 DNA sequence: TGTGCCAGCTCCCTCTGGGGGACAGGACCCTACGAGCAGTACTTC. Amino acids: CASSLWGTGPYEQYF.

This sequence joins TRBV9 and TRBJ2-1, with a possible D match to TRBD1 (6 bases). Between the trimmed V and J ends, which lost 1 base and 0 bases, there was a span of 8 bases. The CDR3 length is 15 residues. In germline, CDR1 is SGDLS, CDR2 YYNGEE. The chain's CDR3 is CASSVRGSSYNEQFF. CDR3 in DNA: TGTGCCAGCAGCGTAAGGGGGAGCTCCTACAATGAGCAGTTCTTC.

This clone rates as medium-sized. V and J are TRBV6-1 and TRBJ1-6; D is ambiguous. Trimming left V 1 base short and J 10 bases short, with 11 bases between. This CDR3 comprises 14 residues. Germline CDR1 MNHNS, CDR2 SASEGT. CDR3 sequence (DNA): TGTGCCAGCAGTGAAGTTGAGGCGGGATCACCCCTCCACTTT. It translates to CASSEVEAGSPLHF.

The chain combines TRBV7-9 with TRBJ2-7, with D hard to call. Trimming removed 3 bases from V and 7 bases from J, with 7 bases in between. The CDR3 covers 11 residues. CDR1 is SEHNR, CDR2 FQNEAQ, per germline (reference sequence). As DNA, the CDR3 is TGTGCCAGCAGCTTCTATGAGGAGCAGTACTTC. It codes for CASSFYEEQYF. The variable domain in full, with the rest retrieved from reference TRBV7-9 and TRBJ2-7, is DTGVSQNPRHKITKRGQNVTFRCDPISEHNRLYWYRQTLGQGPEFLTYFQNEAQLEKSRLLSDRFSAERPKGSFSTLEIQRTEQGDSAMYLCASSFYEEQYFGPGTRLTVT.